This passage covers 6 T cell receptor beta chains from one sample sequenced in a study of cytomegalovirus exposure and HLA in healthy donors. Data came from immunoSEQ multiplex PCR; TCRdb stores just in-frame clones and leaves some out. The table records about 63,000 clones, 89% of them present only once. Sequenced sample: PBMCs. The source of these receptors is a woman younger than 30 in good health and CMV-seronegative.

The V call is TRBV4-2, the J call TRBJ2-7, with D possibly matching TRBD2 (5 bases). The CDR3 totals 15 residues. Germline assignment: CDR1 LGHNA and CDR2 YNFKEQ. Trimming pared 0 bases from V and 4 bases from J, leaving 13 bases between. The CDR3: CASSQDPGVRYEQYF. For the CDR3, the DNA is TGTGCCAGCAGCCAAGATCCCGGGGTGAGATACGAGCAGTACTTC.

The J gene is TRBJ1-4, the V gene TRBV28, with D possibly being TRBD1 (5 bases). Trimming removed 7 bases from V and 5 bases from J, with 8 bases in between. Germline V CDR1 and CDR2: MDHEN, SYDVKM. The CDR3 is 12 amino acids. This chain's CDR3 is CASNDRNEKLFF. The CDR3 DNA follows: TGTGCCAGCAATGACAGAAATGAAAAACTGTTTTTT. Variable domain in full (rest from reference TRBV28 and TRBJ1-4): DVKVTQSSRYLVKRTGEKVFLECVQDMDHENMFWYRQDPGLGLRLIYFSYDVKMKEKGDIPEGYSVSREKKERFSLILESASTNQTSMYLCASNDRNEKLFFGSGTQLSVL.

The V call is TRBV29-1, the J call TRBJ2-3, with 14 positions matching TRBD2. CDR1 is SQVTM, CDR2 ANQGSEA, per germline. This CDR3 contains 16 residues. The V and J ends lost 4 bases and 0 bases, in that order; junction bases with no gene match: 3. This CDR3 is CSVAGLAGGSTDTQYF. In DNA, the CDR3 is TGCAGCGTTGCTGGACTAGCGGGAGGTAGCACAGATACGCAGTATTTT.

J is TRBJ2-7 and V is TRBV7-2; 8 bases map to TRBD2. J was trimmed by 3 bases and V by 5 bases; bases with no gene match: 3. CDR1 SGHTA and CDR2 FQGNSA come from the germline V gene. The CDR3 contains 13 residues. CDR3 in DNA: TGTGCCAGCAGCGCTACTAGCGGCTACGAGCAGTACTTC. It is translated as CASSATSGYEQYF.

The rearrangement uses TRBV10-1 and TRBJ2-5; 10 bases align to TRBD1. Germline V gene sequence: CDR1 WNHNN, CDR2 SYGVQD (reference sequence). The CDR3 sequence is 16 residues long. With 3 bases clipped from V and 2 bases from J, the junction kept 6 bases outside the gene matches. The CDR3 DNA is TGCGCCAGCAGTGAACTCGGGACAGGGGAACAAGAGACCCAGTACTTC. Translating gives CASSELGTGEQETQYF.

V is TRBV7-9 and J is TRBJ1-1, with 7 positions matching TRBD1. CDR1 is SEHNR, CDR2 FQNEAQ, per germline (reference sequence). J was trimmed by 0 bases and V by 1 base; bases with no gene match: 5. This CDR3 comprises 16 residues. CDR3 sequence reads: CASSLGNRGLNTEAFF. The CDR3 DNA follows: TGTGCCAGCAGCTTAGGGAACAGGGGCCTGAACACTGAAGCTTTCTTT. Supplemented by reference TRBV7-9 and TRBJ1-1, the full variable domain reads DTGVSQNPRHKITKRGQNVTFRCDPISEHNRLYWYRQTLGQGPEFLTYFQNEAQLEKSRLLSDRFSAERPKGSFSTLEIQRTEQGDSAMYLCASSLGNRGLNTEAFFGQGTRLTVV.